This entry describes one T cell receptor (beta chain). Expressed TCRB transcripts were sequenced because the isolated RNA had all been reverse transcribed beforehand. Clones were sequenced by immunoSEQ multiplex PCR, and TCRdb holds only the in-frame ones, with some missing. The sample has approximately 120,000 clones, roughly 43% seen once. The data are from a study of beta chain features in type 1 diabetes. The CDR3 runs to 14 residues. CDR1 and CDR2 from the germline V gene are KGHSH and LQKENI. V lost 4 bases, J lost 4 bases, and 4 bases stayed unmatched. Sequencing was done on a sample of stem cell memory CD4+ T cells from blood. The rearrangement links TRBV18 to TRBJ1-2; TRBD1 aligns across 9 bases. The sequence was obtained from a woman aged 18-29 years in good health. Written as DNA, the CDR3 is TGTGCCAGCTCACACGACAGGGGGGTCTATGGCTACACCTTC. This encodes CASSHDRGVYGYTF.